Listed here are 8 T cell receptor beta chains from one sample, sequenced in a study of blood T cells in healthy people across ages. Sample-barcoded 5' priming and a J-beta primer mix drove a second PCR of roughly 7 to 11 cycles. TCRdb called the 5' RACE reads again in MiXCR, with one record for every CDR3 protein. Here the sample spans hundreds of thousands of distinct CDR3 sequences, 56% being singletons. Source material: blood. These receptors were taken from a man between 35 and 55 years old in good health.

The V gene is TRBV7-2, the J gene TRBJ2-7, with D possibly TRBD1 on 6 matching bases. CDR3 length: 17 amino acids. V gave up 1 base and J gave up 1 base, with 17 bases separating them. The V gene's germline CDR1 is SGHTA and CDR2 FQGNSA. The CDR3 DNA is TGTGCCAGCAGCTTAGGGTGGGTACAGGGTAGTTCCTACGAGCAGTACTTC. It yields the protein CASSLGWVQGSSYEQYF.

This clonotype turned up a few times. The V gene is TRBV29-1, the J gene TRBJ2-5, with D perhaps matching TRBD1 (5 bases). The CDR3 consists of 13 residues. Germline CDR1 is SQVTM and CDR2 is ANQGSEA. Between the trimmed V and J ends, which lost 3 bases and 1 base, there was a span of 9 bases. The CDR3 spells CSVDFDSQETQYF. CDR3 DNA sequence: TGCAGCGTTGACTTCGACAGCCAAGAGACCCAGTACTTC.

This chain joins TRBV20-1 and TRBJ2-7, with TRBD1 matching 8 bases. The CDR3 totals 12 residues. The V gene's germline CDR1 is DFQATT and CDR2 SNEGSKA (reference sequence). V shed 3 bases and J 3 bases; nucleotides not matched to a gene: 1. CDR3 bases: TGCAGTGCTAGTGGACAGGGCTACGAGCAGTACTTC. It encodes CSASGQGYEQYF.

The gene calls are TRBV5-4 and TRBJ2-1; TRBD2 is a possible D gene (6 bases). Per the germline V gene, CDR1 is SGHNT and CDR2 is YYREEE (reference sequence). This CDR3 has 17 amino acids. V gave up 5 bases and J gave up 10 bases, with 28 bases separating them. CDR3 DNA sequence: TGTGCCAGCAGAAATCTCGGGACTTCCGGAGTTCACTGGGAGCAGTTCTTC. This encodes CASRNLGTSGVHWEQFF.

The rearrangement links TRBV7-2 to TRBJ2-6; D is undetermined. The ends were cut back, 1 base at V and 0 bases at J, with 7 bases in the middle. Looked up from germline, CDR1 is SGHTA and CDR2 is FQGNSA. The CDR3 contains 16 residues. The CDR3 coding sequence is TGTGCCAGCAGCTTAGGCCCTAGCTCTGGGGCCAACGTCCTGACTTTC. Protein: CASSLGPSSGANVLTF.

This clonotype was recorded once. This chain joins TRBV12-3 or TRBV12-4 and TRBJ2-3; 7 bases line up with TRBD1. The CDR3 spans 14 residues. V gave up 7 bases and J gave up 3 bases; unmatched junction bases: 7. For the CDR3, the DNA is TGTGCCAGCAACCGAGGGACAGTTACAGATACGCAGTATTTT. It encodes CASNRGTVTDTQYF.

The chain is built from TRBV7-3 and TRBJ2-1; 8 bases are a match to TRBD1. In germline, CDR1 is SGHTA, CDR2 FQGTGA. The CDR3 covers 15 residues. Trimming at V came to 2 bases and at J to 6 bases, leaving 6 bases not matched to a gene. CDR3 in amino acids: CASSLGRQGPNEQFF. CDR3 sequence (DNA): TGTGCCAGCAGCTTAGGGCGACAGGGGCCCAATGAGCAGTTCTTC.

The J gene is TRBJ2-3, the V gene TRBV20-1; D is perhaps TRBD2 (5 bases). Germline CDR1 DFQATT, CDR2 SNEGSKA (reference sequence). V shed 1 base and J shed 0 bases, with 8 bases lying between them. This CDR3 contains 14 residues. The CDR3 protein is CSARGTSSTDTQYF. The CDR3 nucleotides read TGCAGTGCTAGAGGGACTTCTAGCACAGATACGCAGTATTTT.